This record covers a single TCR beta chain. This clonotype was recorded many times. Its antigen remains undetermined. No base-level quality is on record; no much larger clone is a single base apart. The sample belongs to a study of T cells after yellow fever vaccination (dated by TCRdb to between 2018 and 2020). Looking at the study overall: Libraries from fractions with low cell numbers were prepared with the SMART-Seq v4 Ultra Low Input RNA kit. To follow T-cell clones before and after primary and booster YFV17D yellow fever vaccination, bulk TCR alpha and beta repertoires were sequenced over time. The cohort comprised two healthy male donors, one aged 18 to 30 and one aged 30 to 40 years. Bulk PBMC replicates and cell subsets were isolated from blood drawn at multiple timepoints before and after both primary and secondary immunization. The full study reports these points: Compared with the primary T-cell response, the secondary T-cell response was faster but weaker, reaching its peak on day 5 rather than on day 15. Because abundant contaminating clonotypes from the bulk population could be contained in FACS-sorted repertoires, computational filtering was required. A small fraction of clonotypes showed up in both the CD4 and CD8 compartments, probably as a result of convergent recombination. The study included only two donors, which limits how far the findings can be generalized. Most clones expanded after primary vaccination were re-detected after the booster (almost 98% of CD4 and approximately 85% of CD8), suggesting broad memory maintenance.

The sample's treatment or condition label, decoded: live attenuated yellow fever vaccine strain. A standard Ficoll-Paque protocol was used to isolate PBMCs from peripheral blood. Dynabeads CD4 and CD8 positive selection kits were used to isolate CD4 and CD8 T-cell fractions. TriZol was used to extract RNA from bulk PBMCs, CD4 and CD8 fractions, and dextramer-positive and dextramer-negative fractions. V is reduced by 10 bases and J by 1 base, leaving a spacing of 10 bases between them. The CDR3, from cysteine to phenylalanine, totals 12 residues. Only CDR3 DNA remains: 36 bases, in frame from the first base. As encoded in the germline V gene, CDR1 is MDHEN while CDR2 is SYDVKM. TCRdb records Illumina NovaSeq 6000 as the sequencer. Synthesis of TCR cDNA relied on 5'RACE template switching, a step that introduced a universal primer site along with unique molecular identifiers. Priming of cDNA synthesis was performed from both the TCR alpha and TCR beta constant segments. Library amplification used two PCR steps, and the second PCR step added sample barcodes and sequencing adapters. Libraries were sequenced on Illumina HiSeq 2500 (2x100 bp) or NovaSeq (2x150 bp). The original methods were these. MIGEC was used to demultiplex reads and collapse the reads into UMI consensus sequences, and MiXCR was used for V(D)J alignment. Vaccine-responding clonotypes were identified with edgeR using replicate PBMC samples, with FDR below 0.01 and a log2 fold change above 5 up to day 15 being required. CD4 or CD8 identity was assigned to each bulk clonotype according to whether the clonotype was present at higher abundance in the sequenced CD4 repertoire or the sequenced CD8 repertoire. TCRdb reprocessing: public reads trimmed at Q25 with fastp, clones called with MiXCR, in-frame beta chains kept. Here each entry gathers all rows of one CDR3 protein and keeps the most common genes and DNA. TCRdb, rather than the study authors, made the V and J calls. In this sample the table shows under 400,000 distinct CDR3 sequences, around 13% of which occur a single time. The top ten constitute approximately 3.4% of the sample.

The starting material was CD4+ T cells sorted from PBMCs, obtained 15 days after the yellow fever booster vaccination. The TCR originated in a man younger than 35 who received the YFV17D yellow fever vaccine. The V and J segments used are TRBV28 and TRBJ1-1; the D segment cannot be called with confidence. The bases read TGTGCCACCTCGTGGGGGAACACTGAAGCTTTCTTT. Its product reads: CATSWGNTEAFF.